This T cell receptor beta chain comes out of a study of blood T cell repertoires in COVID-19. For the study at large: COVID-19 samples from acute and convalescent phases originated in the United States, Italy and Spain.

In the original analysis: Using reference gene primer amplification, nucleated cell counts were estimated. Measured with immunoSEQ multiplex PCR; TCRdb has only the in-frame clones, and not every one. The V and J calls and clone size come from that table; D and trimming were worked out from the DNA. The sample contains about 87,000 clones, around 90% of which appear only once. The CDR3 is 16 residues long. Looked up from germline, CDR1 is SGHTA and CDR2 is FQGTGA. Losses at the gene ends were 5 bases for V and 7 bases for J; bases not matched to a gene: 6. This receptor was taken from a man at least 80 years old with acute or convalescent COVID-19. The rearrangement uses TRBV7-3 and TRBJ2-2; 14 positions match TRBD2. Sequenced input: peripheral blood. The DNA for the CDR3 is TGTGCCAGCAGCCCGACTAGCGGGAGGGCCGGCGGGGAGCTGTTTTTT. It specifies CASSPTSGRAGGELFF.